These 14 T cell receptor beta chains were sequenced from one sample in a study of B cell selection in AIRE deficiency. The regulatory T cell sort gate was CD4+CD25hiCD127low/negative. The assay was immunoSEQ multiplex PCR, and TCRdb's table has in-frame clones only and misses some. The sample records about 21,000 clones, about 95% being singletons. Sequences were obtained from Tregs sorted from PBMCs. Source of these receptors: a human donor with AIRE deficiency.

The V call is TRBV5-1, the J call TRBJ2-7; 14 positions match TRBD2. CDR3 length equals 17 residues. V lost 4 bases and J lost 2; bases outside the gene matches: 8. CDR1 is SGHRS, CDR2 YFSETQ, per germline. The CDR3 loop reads CASSGLAGGDRPYEQYF. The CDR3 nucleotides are TGCGCCAGCAGCGGACTAGCGGGAGGTGACAGGCCCTACGAGCAGTACTTC.

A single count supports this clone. The CDR3 DNA reads as TGTGCCAGCAGCTTAGCGTCCGGGACACCGTCATACGAGCAGTACTTC. Its protein product is CASSLASGTPSYEQYF. The rearrangement uses TRBV7-9 and TRBJ2-7; D might be TRBD1 (6 bases). V lost 0 bases, J lost 4 bases, and 16 bases lay in between. CDR1 is SEHNR and CDR2 is FQNEAQ in the germline V gene (reference sequence). The CDR3 runs to 16 residues.

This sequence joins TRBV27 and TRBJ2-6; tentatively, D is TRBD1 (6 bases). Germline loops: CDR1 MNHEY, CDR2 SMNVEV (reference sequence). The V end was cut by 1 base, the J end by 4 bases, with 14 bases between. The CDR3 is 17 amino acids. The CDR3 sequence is CASSLYYRVTGANVLTF. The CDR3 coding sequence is TGTGCCAGCAGTTTATATTACAGGGTTACAGGGGCCAACGTCCTGACTTTC.

As DNA, the CDR3 is TGTGCCTGGAGTATGGCAGGGCTGAGCAATCAGCCCCAGCATTTT. Protein: CAWSMAGLSNQPQHF. The V call is TRBV30, the J call TRBJ1-5; D may be TRBD1 (5 bases). V was shortened by 2 bases and J by 1 base, with 12 bases between the two germline ends. CDR3 length: 15 amino acids. Looked up from germline, CDR1 is GTSNPN and CDR2 is SVGIG (reference sequence). The entire variable domain, with the rest obtained from reference TRBV30 and TRBJ1-5, is as follows: SQTIHQWPATLVQPVGSPLSLECTVEGTSNPNLYWYRQAAGRGLQLLFYSVGIGQISSEVPQNLSASRPQDRQFILSSKKLLLSDSGFYLCAWSMAGLSNQPQHFGDGTRLSIL.

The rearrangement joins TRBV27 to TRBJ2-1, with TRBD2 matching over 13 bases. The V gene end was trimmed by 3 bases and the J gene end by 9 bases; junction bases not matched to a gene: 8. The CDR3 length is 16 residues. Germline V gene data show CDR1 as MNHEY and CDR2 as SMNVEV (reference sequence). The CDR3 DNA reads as TGTGCCAGCAGTTTGTCCTACGGGACTAGCGGGACTGAGCAGTTCTTC. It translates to CASSLSYGTSGTEQFF.

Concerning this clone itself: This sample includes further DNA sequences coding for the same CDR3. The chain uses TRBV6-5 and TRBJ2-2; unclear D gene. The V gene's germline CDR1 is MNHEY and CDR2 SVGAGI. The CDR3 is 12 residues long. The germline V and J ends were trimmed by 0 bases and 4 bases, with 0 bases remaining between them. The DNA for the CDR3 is TGTGCCAGCAGTTACTCCACCGGGGAGCTGTTTTTT. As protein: CASSYSTGELFF.

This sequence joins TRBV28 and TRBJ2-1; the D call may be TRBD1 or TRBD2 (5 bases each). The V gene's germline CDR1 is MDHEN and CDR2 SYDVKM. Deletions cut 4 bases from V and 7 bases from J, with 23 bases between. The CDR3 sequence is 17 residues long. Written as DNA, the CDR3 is TGTGCCAGCAGTTCCCAACAGCGGTTCGGGGACGGTAATGAGCAGTTCTTC. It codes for CASSSQQRFGDGNEQFF.

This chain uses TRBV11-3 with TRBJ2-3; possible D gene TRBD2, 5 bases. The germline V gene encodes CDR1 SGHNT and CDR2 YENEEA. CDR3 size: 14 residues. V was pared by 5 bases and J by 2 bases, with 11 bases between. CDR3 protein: CASSPPADTDTQYF. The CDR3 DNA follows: TGTGCCAGCAGCCCGCCAGCGGACACAGATACGCAGTATTTT.

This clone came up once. For the CDR3, the DNA is TGTGCCAGCAGCCAAGAAGCCCCAGACAGGGGGCGCGTGGGGAAAAGTGAAAAACTGTTTTTT. It is translated as CASSQEAPDRGRVGKSEKLFF. The chain employs TRBV4-2 and TRBJ1-4, with 10 bases matching TRBD1. The CDR3 is made up of 21 amino acids. Per germline, CDR1 LGHNA and CDR2 YNFKEQ. With V trimmed by 0 bases and J by 7 bases, 20 bases remained unmatched.

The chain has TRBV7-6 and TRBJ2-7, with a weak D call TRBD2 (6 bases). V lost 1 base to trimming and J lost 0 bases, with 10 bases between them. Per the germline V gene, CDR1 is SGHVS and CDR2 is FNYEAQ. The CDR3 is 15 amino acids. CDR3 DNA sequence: TGTGCCAGCAGCTTAGGGGACTTTAGCTCCTACGAGCAGTACTTC. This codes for CASSLGDFSSYEQYF.

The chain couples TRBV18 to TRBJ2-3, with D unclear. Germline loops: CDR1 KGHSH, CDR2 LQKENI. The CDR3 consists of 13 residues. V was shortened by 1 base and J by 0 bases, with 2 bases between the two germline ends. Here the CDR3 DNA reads TGTGCCAGCTCACCACACAGCACAGATACGCAGTATTTT. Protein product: CASSPHSTDTQYF. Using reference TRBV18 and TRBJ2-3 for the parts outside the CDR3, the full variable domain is NAGVMQNPRHLVRRRGQEARLRCSPMKGHSHVYWYRQLPEEGLKFMVYLQKENIIDESGMPKERFSAEFPKEGPSILRIQQVVRGDSAAYFCASSPHSTDTQYFGPGTRLTVL.

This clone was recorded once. The CDR3 nucleotides are TGTGCCAGTAGTATAGATCAGGCAGGGCGGGGTACGCAGTATTTT. Amino acid sequence: CASSIDQAGRGTQYF. The V gene is TRBV19, the J gene TRBJ2-3; TRBD2 might be the D (6 bases). Germline V gene data show CDR1 as LNHDA and CDR2 as SQIVND (reference sequence). Trimming removed 0 bases at V and 8 bases at J, with 15 bases between. This CDR3 contains 15 residues.

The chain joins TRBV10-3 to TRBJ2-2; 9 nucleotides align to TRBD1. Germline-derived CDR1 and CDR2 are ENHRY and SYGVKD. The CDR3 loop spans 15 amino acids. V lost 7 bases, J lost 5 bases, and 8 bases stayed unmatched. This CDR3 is CAINTGTGITGELFF. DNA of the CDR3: TGTGCCATCAACACCGGGACAGGGATTACCGGGGAGCTGTTTTTT.

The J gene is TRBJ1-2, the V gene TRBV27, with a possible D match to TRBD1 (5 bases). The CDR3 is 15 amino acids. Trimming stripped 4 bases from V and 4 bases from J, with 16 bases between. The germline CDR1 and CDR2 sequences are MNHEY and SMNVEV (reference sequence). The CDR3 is CASSSVEKGFYGYTF. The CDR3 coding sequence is TGTGCCAGCAGTTCTGTGGAAAAGGGGTTCTATGGCTACACCTTC.